These T cell receptor beta chains were read from a single sample in a study of blood T cells in healthy people across ages. TCRdb ran MiXCR on the 5' RACE reads and lists one entry per CDR3 protein. The data hold roughly 1,000,000 distinct CDR3 sequences, with almost 25% observed a single time. These sequences were also reported in another study, on T cells of mothers and their children.

The sample was blood. The receptors derive from a girl aged 2-10 years in good health. The CDR3 runs from the conserved cysteine through the conserved F or W. D genes are given only for firm matches. The listing skips clone size in some rows; elsewhere it reads once, few, many or a size class.

CDR3 protein | CDR3 DNA | CDR3 length | D gene | clone size | J gene | V gene
CASSLRGSGRVGNEQFF | TGTGCCAGCAGCTTACGTGGTAGCGGGAGAGTGGGGAATGAGCAGTTCTTC | 17 | TRBD2 | few | TRBJ2-1 | TRBV11-2
CASSLRKDTEAFF | TGTGCCAGCAGTCTGCGAAAGGACACTGAAGCTTTCTTT | 13 | NA | NA | TRBJ1-1 | TRBV6-5
CASSYQGEGYEQYF | TGTGCCAGCAGTTACCAGGGAGAGGGCTACGAGCAGTACTTC | 14 | NA | NA | TRBJ2-7 | TRBV6-5
CATSRDPGSKETQYF | TGTGCCACCAGCAGAGACCCGGGGTCTAAAGAGACCCAGTACTTC | 15 | NA | NA | TRBJ2-5 | TRBV15
CSATLPEHSGNTIYF | TGCAGTGCTACTCTCCCCGAACACTCTGGAAACACCATATATTTT | 15 | NA | few | TRBJ1-3 | TRBV20-1
CASSRSRGDTQYF | TGTGCCAGCAGCCGGAGCCGGGGGGATACGCAGTATTTT | 13 | NA | NA | TRBJ2-3 | TRBV7-3
CSASVGGGDTQYF | TGCAGTGCTAGTGTAGGGGGCGGAGATACGCAGTATTTT | 13 | TRBD1 | few | TRBJ2-3 | TRBV20-1
CASSQLTEEAFF | TGCGCCAGCAGCCAACTTACAGAAGAAGCTTTCTTT | 12 | NA | NA | TRBJ1-1 | TRBV4-1
CASSPDYGSSYEQYF | TGTGCCAGCAGTCCGGATTACGGGAGCTCCTACGAGCAGTACTTC | 15 | NA | few | TRBJ2-7 | TRBV12-3/TRBV12-4
CASRTGGDPKNIQYF | TGTGCCAGCCGGACAGGGGGCGACCCCAAAAACATTCAGTACTTC | 15 | TRBD1 | NA | TRBJ2-4 | TRBV6-1
CATSRDPGYEQYF | TGTGCCACCAGCAGAGATCCTGGGTACGAGCAGTACTTC | 13 | NA | few | TRBJ2-7 | TRBV15
CSVRQGDTGQPQHF | TGCAGCGTAAGACAGGGGGATACTGGTCAGCCCCAGCATTTT | 14 | TRBD1 | NA | TRBJ1-5 | TRBV29-1
CASSQASGGPGPTDTQYF | TGTGCCAGCAGCCAGGCTAGCGGGGGACCGGGTCCCACAGATACGCAGTATTTT | 18 | TRBD2 | NA | TRBJ2-3 | TRBV4-2
CASSSIVWSDETEAFF | TGTGCCAGCAGTTCAATTGTATGGTCAGATGAGACTGAAGCTTTCTTT | 16 | NA | NA | TRBJ1-1 | TRBV12-3/TRBV12-4
CASSLGTRAETQYF | TGTGCCAGCAGCTTGGGTACCAGGGCAGAGACCCAGTACTTC | 14 | NA | NA | TRBJ2-5 | TRBV5-6
CASSLATGFGYTF | TGTGCCAGCAGTTTAGCAACAGGGTTTGGCTACACCTTC | 13 | NA | NA | TRBJ1-2 | TRBV27
CASSPGHSYTF | TGTGCCAGCAGTCCGGGACACAGCTACACCTTC | 11 | NA | few | TRBJ1-2 | TRBV6-5
CASSHMRGNLGGELFF | TGCGCCAGCAGCCACATGCGAGGAAATCTCGGCGGGGAGCTGTTTTTT | 16 | NA | few | TRBJ2-2 | TRBV4-1
CASSLAPGLAGPRHYNEQFF | TGTGCCAGCAGCTTAGCCCCGGGACTAGCGGGCCCCCGGCACTACAATGAGCAGTTCTTC | 20 | TRBD2 | few | TRBJ2-1 | TRBV11-1
CASSHQIQREYREQFF | TGTGCCAGCAGCCATCAGATCCAGCGGGAGTATCGTGAGCAGTTCTTC | 16 | TRBD2 | NA | TRBJ2-1 | TRBV14
CASSRTSVYEQYF | TGTGCCAGCAGCCGGACTAGCGTTTACGAGCAGTACTTC | 13 | TRBD2 | NA | TRBJ2-7 | TRBV28
CASSNSDGETQYF | TGTGCCAGCAGCAACTCGGACGGAGAGACCCAGTACTTC | 13 | NA | NA | TRBJ2-5 | TRBV2